This entry is about one T cell receptor (beta chain). As processed by the authors: How many nucleated cells were present was estimated from reference gene primer amplification. Only in-frame clones appear in the TCRdb table, and some are missing; sequencing was by immunoSEQ multiplex PCR. D and trimming were read from the DNA, whereas the V and J calls and clone size are those reported in that table. The profile covers about 260,000 clones, with around 92% appearing a single time and approximately 2.6% taken by the ten largest. The sample originates from a study of blood T cell repertoires in COVID-19. About the study: T cells, B-cell-depleted T cells, or PBMCs provided the cDNA or gDNA that served as material.

Trimming cost V 4 bases and J 4 bases, with 19 bases left between them. The CDR3 has 16 residues. CDR1 MNHNS and CDR2 SASEGT come from the germline V gene. The specimen sequenced was peripheral blood. The chain uses TRBV6-1 and TRBJ2-5, with TRBD1 as a possible D gene (5 bases). The sequence came from a person aged 18 to 30 with COVID-19, enrolled during active disease. In DNA, the CDR3 is TGTGCCAGCAGTGTTTTCCGGCGCCAGGGTCCAGAGACCCAGTACTTC. It encodes CASSVFRRQGPETQYF.